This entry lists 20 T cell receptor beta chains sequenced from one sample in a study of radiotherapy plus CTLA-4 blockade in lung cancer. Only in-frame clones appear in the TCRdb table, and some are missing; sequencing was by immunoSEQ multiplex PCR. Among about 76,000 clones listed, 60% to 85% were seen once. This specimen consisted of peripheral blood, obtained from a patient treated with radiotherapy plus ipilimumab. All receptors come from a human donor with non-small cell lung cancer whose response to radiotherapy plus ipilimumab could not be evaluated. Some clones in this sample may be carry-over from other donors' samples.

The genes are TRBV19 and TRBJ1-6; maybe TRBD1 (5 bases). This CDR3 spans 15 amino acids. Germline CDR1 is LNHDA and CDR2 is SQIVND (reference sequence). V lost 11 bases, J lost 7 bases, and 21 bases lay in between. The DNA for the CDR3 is TGTGCCTCCGGATCGGGCACCCGGGGGAATTCACCCCTCCACTTT. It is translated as CASGSGTRGNSPLHF.

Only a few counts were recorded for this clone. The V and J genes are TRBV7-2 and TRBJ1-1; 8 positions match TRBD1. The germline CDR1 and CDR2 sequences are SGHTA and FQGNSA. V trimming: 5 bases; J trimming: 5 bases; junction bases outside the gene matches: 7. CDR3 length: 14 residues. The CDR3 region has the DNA TGTGCCAGCAGCCCAGGGACAGGAGATACTGAAGCTTTCTTT. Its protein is CASSPGTGDTEAFF. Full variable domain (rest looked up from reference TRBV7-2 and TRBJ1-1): GAGVSQSPSNKVTEKGKDVELRCDPISGHTALYWYRQSLGQGLEFLIYFQGNSAPDKSGLPSDRFSAERTGGSVSTLTIQRTQQEDSAVYLCASSPGTGDTEAFFGQGTRLTVV.

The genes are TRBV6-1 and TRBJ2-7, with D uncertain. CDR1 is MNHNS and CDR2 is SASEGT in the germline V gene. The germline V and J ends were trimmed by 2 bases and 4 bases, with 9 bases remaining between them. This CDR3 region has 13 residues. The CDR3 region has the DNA TGTGCCAGCAGTGAAAGTCAGTCTTACGAGCAGTACTTC. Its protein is CASSESQSYEQYF.

The CDR3 sequence: CASTDRREKLFF. As DNA, the CDR3 is TGTGCCAGCACCGACAGAAGAGAAAAACTGTTTTTT. This chain links TRBV2 with TRBJ1-4, with a possible D match to TRBD1 (5 bases). V lost 7 bases and J lost 8, with 11 bases in between. The CDR3 runs to 12 residues. Germline CDR1 is SNHLY and CDR2 is FYNNEI. Full variable domain (outside the CDR3, taken from reference TRBV2 and TRBJ1-4): EPEVTQTPSHQVTQMGQEVILRCVPISNHLYFYWYRQILGQKVEFLVSFYNNEISEKSEIFDDQFSVERPDGSNFTLKIRSTKLEDSAMYFCASTDRREKLFFGSGTQLSVL.

This CDR3 is CASIIQSGEKLFF. CDR3 bases: TGTGCCAGCATTATACAGTCGGGGGAAAAACTGTTTTTT. The chain links TRBV6-6 to TRBJ1-4; D unresolved. V lost 7 bases to trimming and J lost 8 bases, with 14 bases between them. Germline V lookup: CDR1 MNHNY, CDR2 SVGAGI (reference sequence). The CDR3 sequence is 13 residues long.

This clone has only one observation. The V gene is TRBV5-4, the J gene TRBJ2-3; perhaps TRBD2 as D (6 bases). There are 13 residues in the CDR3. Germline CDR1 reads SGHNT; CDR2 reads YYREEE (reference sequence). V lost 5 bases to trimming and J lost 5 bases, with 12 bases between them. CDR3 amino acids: CASRSGLGDTQYF. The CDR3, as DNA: TGTGCCAGCAGATCGGGACTGGGAGATACGCAGTATTTT.

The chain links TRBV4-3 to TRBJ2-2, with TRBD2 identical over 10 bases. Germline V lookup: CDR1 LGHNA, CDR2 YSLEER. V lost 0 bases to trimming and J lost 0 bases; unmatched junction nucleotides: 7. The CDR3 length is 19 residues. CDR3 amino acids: CASSQDWLAGATNTGELFF. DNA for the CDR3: TGCGCCAGCAGCCAAGATTGGCTAGCGGGGGCTACGAACACCGGGGAGCTGTTTTTT.

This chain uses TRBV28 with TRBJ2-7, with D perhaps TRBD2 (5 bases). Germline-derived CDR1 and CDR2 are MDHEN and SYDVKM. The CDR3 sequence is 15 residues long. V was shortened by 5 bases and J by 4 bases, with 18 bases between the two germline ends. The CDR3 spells CASSPRGEMAYEQYF. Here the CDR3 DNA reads TGTGCCAGCAGTCCTCGTGGGGAGATGGCTTACGAGCAGTACTTC.

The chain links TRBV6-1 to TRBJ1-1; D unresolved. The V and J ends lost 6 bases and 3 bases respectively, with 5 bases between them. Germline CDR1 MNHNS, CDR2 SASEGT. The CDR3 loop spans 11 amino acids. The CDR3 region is CASREYTEAFF. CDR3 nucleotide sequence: TGTGCCAGCAGGGAGTACACTGAAGCTTTCTTT.

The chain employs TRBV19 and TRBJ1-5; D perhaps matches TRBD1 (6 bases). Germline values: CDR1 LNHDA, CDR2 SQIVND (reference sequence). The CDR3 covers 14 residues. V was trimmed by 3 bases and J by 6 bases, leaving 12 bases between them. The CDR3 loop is CASSITGYGQPQHF. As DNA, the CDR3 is TGTGCCAGTAGTATCACAGGGTACGGTCAGCCCCAGCATTTT.

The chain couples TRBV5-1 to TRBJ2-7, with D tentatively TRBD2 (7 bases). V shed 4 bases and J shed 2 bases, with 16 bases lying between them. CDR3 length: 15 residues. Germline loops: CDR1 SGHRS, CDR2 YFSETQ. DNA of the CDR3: TGCGCCAGCAGCCCGAGGGGGGGTACCCCCTACGAGCAGTACTTC. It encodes CASSPRGGTPYEQYF. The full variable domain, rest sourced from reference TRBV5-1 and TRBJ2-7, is KAGVTQTPRYLIKTRGQQVTLSCSPISGHRSVSWYQQTPGQGLQFLFEYFSETQRNKGNFPGRFSGRQFSNSRSEMNVSTLELGDSALYLCASSPRGGTPYEQYFGPGTRLTVT.

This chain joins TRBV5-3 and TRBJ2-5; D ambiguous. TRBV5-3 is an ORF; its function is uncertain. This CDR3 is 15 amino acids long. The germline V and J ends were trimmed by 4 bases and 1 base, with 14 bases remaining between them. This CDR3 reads CARSTPWACQETQYF. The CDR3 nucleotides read TGTGCCAGAAGCACCCCCTGGGCATGCCAAGAGACCCAGTACTTC.

The CDR3 sequence is CASSPFQSQEQYF. CDR3 nucleotides: TGCGCCAGCAGCCCATTCCAGTCTCAAGAGCAGTACTTC. The chain is built from TRBV5-1 and TRBJ2-7; D unresolved. The V end lost 4 bases, the J end lost 7 bases, and 15 bases lay between the germline ends. The CDR3 is 13 amino acids. Germline-derived CDR1 and CDR2 are SGHRS and YFSETQ.

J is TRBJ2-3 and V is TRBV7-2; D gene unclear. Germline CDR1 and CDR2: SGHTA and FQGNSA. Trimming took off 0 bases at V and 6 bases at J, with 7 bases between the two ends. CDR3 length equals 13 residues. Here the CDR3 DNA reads TGTGCCAGCAGCTTAGCCGTTCAGGATACGCAGTATTTT. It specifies CASSLAVQDTQYF.

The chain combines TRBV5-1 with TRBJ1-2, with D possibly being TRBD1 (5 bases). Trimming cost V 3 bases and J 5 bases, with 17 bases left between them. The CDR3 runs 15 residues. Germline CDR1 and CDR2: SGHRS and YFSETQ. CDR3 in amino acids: CASSWGDRQVYGYTF. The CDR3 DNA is TGCGCCAGCAGCTGGGGGGACCGTCAGGTTTATGGCTACACCTTC.

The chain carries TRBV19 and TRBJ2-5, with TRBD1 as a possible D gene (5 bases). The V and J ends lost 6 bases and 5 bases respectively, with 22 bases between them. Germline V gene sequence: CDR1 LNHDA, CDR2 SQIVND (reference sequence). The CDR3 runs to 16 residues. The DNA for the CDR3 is TGTGCCAGTAGCCTGGGTAGGGGCAGGCTAGGGGAGACCCAGTACTTC. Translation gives CASSLGRGRLGETQYF.

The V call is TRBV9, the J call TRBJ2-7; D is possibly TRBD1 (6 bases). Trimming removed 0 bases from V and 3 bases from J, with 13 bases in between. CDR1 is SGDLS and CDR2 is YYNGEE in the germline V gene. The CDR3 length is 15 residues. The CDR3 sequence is CASSVATGSGYEQYF. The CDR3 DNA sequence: TGTGCCAGCAGCGTAGCTACAGGGTCGGGCTACGAGCAGTACTTC.

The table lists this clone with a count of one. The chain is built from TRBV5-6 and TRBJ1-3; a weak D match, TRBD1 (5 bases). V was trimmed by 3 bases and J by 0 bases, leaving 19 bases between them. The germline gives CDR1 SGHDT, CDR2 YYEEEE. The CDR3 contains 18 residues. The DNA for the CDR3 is TGTGCCAGCAGCTCTACGCCGCGGGACTGGGGCTCTGGAAACACCATATATTTT. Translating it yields CASSSTPRDWGSGNTIYF.

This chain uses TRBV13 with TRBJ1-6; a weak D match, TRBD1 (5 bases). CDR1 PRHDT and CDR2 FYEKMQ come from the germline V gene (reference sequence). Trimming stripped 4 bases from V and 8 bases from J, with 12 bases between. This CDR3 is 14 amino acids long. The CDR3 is CASSSSGGDSPLHF. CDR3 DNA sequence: TGTGCCAGCAGCTCTTCGGGAGGGGATTCACCCCTCCACTTT.

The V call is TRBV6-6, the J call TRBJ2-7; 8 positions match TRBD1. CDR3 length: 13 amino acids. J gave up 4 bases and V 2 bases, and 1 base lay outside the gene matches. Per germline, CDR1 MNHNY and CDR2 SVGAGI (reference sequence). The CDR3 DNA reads TGTGCCAGCAGTTACGACAGGGGTTACGAGCAGTACTTC. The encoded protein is CASSYDRGYEQYF.